This T cell receptor (beta chain) was found in a study of human CD4 T cells and Enterobacteriaceae. Study results and caveats: Ex vivo, broadly cross-reactive clonotypes appeared more expanded than specific ones.

As to this clone: Its target is unknown.

This table comes from immunoSEQ multiplex PCR, and its TCRdb copy is limited to in-frame clones, with some not included. This table holds 25,000 to 30,000 clones, just under 85% found once. The V segment lost 2 bases and the J segment 13 bases; nucleotides outside the gene matches: 8. CDR1 and CDR2 from the germline V gene are SQVTM and ANQGSEA. The CDR3 consists of 12 residues. All CD4+ cells other than CD45RA+CCR7+CD95- naive cells were sorted as memory, over 95% pure. CD4 and CD14 magnetic microbeads positively selected total CD4+ T cells and monocytes. Before sorting, cells positive for CD8, CD14, CD16, CD56, CD19 or bright CD25 were removed.

The J gene is TRBJ2-1, the V gene TRBV29-1, with 7 bases matching TRBD2. This clonotype was sampled from a human donor in good health. Sequenced material: memory CD4+ T cells from blood. CDR3 region: CSVERPSGRQFF. DNA for the CDR3: TGCAGCGTTGAACGGCCTAGCGGCCGCCAGTTCTTC.